A single sample is the source of the 8 T cell receptor beta chains below, sequenced in a study of blood T cell repertoires in COVID-19. Generated by immunoSEQ multiplex PCR, the TCRdb table keeps only in-frame clones and is missing some. The sample holds 60,000 or so clones; 65% to 90% are singletons and the top ten take about a sixth. Sample: peripheral blood. The receptors were sampled from a human donor in a cohort sampled during active COVID-19.

The chain joins TRBV27 to TRBJ1-1, with D unresolved. V lost 6 bases to trimming and J lost 1 base, with 9 bases between them. The CDR3 loop spans 13 amino acids. Germline CDR1 is MNHEY and CDR2 is SMNVEV (reference sequence). Here the CDR3 DNA reads TGTGCCAGCAGCGTATCCTCGAACACTGAAGCTTTCTTT. Protein: CASSVSSNTEAFF.

The gene calls are TRBV6-2 or TRBV6-3 and TRBJ2-3, with 11 bases lining up with TRBD2. Germline loops: CDR1 MNHEY, CDR2 SVGEGT. With V trimmed by 0 bases and J by 5 bases, 7 bases remained unmatched. The CDR3 totals 17 residues. DNA for the CDR3: TGTGCCAGCAGTTACTCGACGTATCTAGCGGGGGGAGATACGCAGTATTTT. As protein: CASSYSTYLAGGDTQYF.

V and J are TRBV12-3 or TRBV12-4 and TRBJ1-1; D is unclear. The CDR3 runs to 13 residues. V was clipped by 8 bases and J by 3 bases, with 13 bases between them. CDR3 sequence: CASGLAGYTEAFF. The CDR3 DNA sequence: TGTGCCAGCGGGCTAGCGGGGTACACTGAAGCTTTCTTT.

The chain uses TRBV7-8 and TRBJ1-5, with D perhaps TRBD1 (5 bases). Germline values: CDR1 SGHVS, CDR2 FQNEAQ. V lost 4 bases, J lost 7 bases, and 14 bases lay in between. The CDR3 is made up of 14 amino acids. CDR3 sequence: CASSWGGVGQPQHF. Here the CDR3 DNA reads TGTGCCAGCAGCTGGGGGGGGGTTGGGCAGCCCCAGCATTTT.

The chain is built from TRBV7-9 and TRBJ1-4; the match to TRBD1 covers 7 bases. V shed 2 bases and J 4 bases; nucleotides not matched to a gene: 7. Germline assignment: CDR1 SEHNR and CDR2 FQNEAQ (reference sequence). The CDR3 sequence is 16 residues long. In DNA form, the CDR3 reads TGTGCCAGCAGCTTAAGCAGGGGGGTTTTTAATGAAAAACTGTTTTTT. As protein: CASSLSRGVFNEKLFF. The full variable domain, its missing parts supplied by reference TRBV7-9 and TRBJ1-4, is DTGVSQNPRHKITKRGQNVTFRCDPISEHNRLYWYRQTLGQGPEFLTYFQNEAQLEKSRLLSDRFSAERPKGSFSTLEIQRTEQGDSAMYLCASSLSRGVFNEKLFFGSGTQLSVL.

The V gene is TRBV27, the J gene TRBJ2-3; possibly TRBD2 for D (6 bases). The CDR3 is made up of 15 amino acids. V dropped 5 bases and J dropped 0 bases, with 12 bases sitting between them. The germline CDR1 and CDR2 sequences are MNHEY and SMNVEV (reference sequence). For the CDR3, the DNA is TGTGCCAGCAGTAAGGACTACGACAGCACAGATACGCAGTATTTT. Protein sequence: CASSKDYDSTDTQYF.

The rearrangement joins TRBV5-1 to TRBJ1-1; D might be TRBD1 (5 bases). The germline V gene has CDR1 SGHRS and CDR2 YFSETQ. V was pared by 0 bases and J by 0 bases, with 15 bases between. The CDR3 extends over 17 amino acids. The CDR3 reads CASSLEWTPVMNTEAFF. The CDR3 bases are TGCGCCAGCAGCTTGGAGTGGACACCCGTCATGAACACTGAAGCTTTCTTT.

The rearrangement links TRBV6-5 to TRBJ1-1; D may be TRBD1 (6 bases). This CDR3 is built from 14 residues. V lost 2 bases, J lost 5 bases, and 12 bases lay in between. Germline loops: CDR1 MNHEY, CDR2 SVGAGI. CDR3 bases: TGTGCCAGCAGTTACACGGGGGGCGAAACTGAAGCTTTCTTT. It codes for CASSYTGGETEAFF.